The clone carrying this T cell receptor (beta chain) was counted once. Its antigen is unknown. Trimming shortened V by 4 bases and J by 4 bases, and 21 bases separated the two germline ends. Germline loops: CDR1 MGHRA, CDR2 YSYEKL. This CDR3 contains 17 residues. These data belong to a study of regulatory T cells in long-lasting Graves disease. Whole-study results and caveats: With persistent disease, TRBV28, TRBJ1-2 and TRBJ2-5 were the favored segments.

Time point in this sample: persistent/refractory GD, antithyroid drugs over 5 years with positive TRAb. Extracted RNA from PBMCs served as the source of the TCR library. Patients came from an endocrinology department in Xi'an, China. Researchers made TCR beta libraries by using iRepertoire HTBI primers and running Arm-PCR on CDR3 regions. Each CDR3 protein gets one entry after TCRdb re-called the multiplex PCR reads with MiXCR. The sample consists of roughly 490,000 distinct CDR3 sequences, around a fifth of them appearing once. The source is a female donor with Graves disease. The genes are TRBV4-1 and TRBJ2-3; maybe TRBD2 (5 bases). Here the sequenced sample was peripheral blood mononuclear cells (PBMCs), taken when the disease was refractory, from a patient treated with antithyroid drugs. CDR3 region: CASSLKARGSSADTQYF. The CDR3 nucleotides are TGCGCCAGCAGCCTGAAAGCAAGAGGGAGCAGCGCAGATACGCAGTATTTT.